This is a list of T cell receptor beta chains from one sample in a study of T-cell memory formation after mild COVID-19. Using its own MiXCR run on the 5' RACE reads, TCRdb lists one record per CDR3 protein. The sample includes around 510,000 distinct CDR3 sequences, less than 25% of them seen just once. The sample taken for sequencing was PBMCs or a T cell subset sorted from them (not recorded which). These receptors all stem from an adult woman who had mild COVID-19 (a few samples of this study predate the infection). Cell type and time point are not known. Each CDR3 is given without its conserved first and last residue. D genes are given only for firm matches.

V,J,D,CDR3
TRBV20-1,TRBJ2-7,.,SARETAGLREQY
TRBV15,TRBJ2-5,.,ATSSLQTRRGTQY
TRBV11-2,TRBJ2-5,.,ASSSPKGTQTQY
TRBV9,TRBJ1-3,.,ASSVDGVSGNTIY
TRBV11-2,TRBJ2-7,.,ASTPSLRGSYEQY
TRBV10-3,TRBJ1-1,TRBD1,AISGDRGLDTEAF
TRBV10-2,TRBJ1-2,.,ASSPNTYDNYGYT
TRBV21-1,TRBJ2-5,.,ASRSLAGGIQETQY
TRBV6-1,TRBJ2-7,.,ASSEFGVDYEQY
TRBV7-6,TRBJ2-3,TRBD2,ASRPDGLAGVGADTQY
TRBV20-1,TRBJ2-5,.,SATGVSGAETQY
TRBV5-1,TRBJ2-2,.,ASSTERPLGELF
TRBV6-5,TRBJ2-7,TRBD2,ASRSTGGGLVGSEQY
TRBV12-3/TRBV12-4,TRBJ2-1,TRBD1,ASRPLNVWTGTSYNEQF
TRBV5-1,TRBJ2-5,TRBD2,ASSPSTSGQETQY
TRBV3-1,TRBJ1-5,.,ASSQVRQPQH
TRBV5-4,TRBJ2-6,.,ASTRSGANVLT